The clone carrying this T cell receptor beta chain was recorded once. The source of the sample is a study of blood T cell repertoires in COVID-19. Overall study context: Acute and convalescent COVID-19 samples came from the United States, Italy and Spain. Sources were T cells, B-cell-depleted T cells, or PBMCs; the material itself was cDNA or gDNA.

Original methodology: For nucleated cells, counts were estimated from reference gene primer amplification. Measured with immunoSEQ multiplex PCR; TCRdb has only the in-frame clones, and not every one. That table gives V, J and clone size, and the DNA gave D and trimming. Among about 46,000 clones listed, 80% to 90% were seen once. V was shortened by 2 bases and J by 7 bases, with 6 bases between the two germline ends. The CDR3 is 13 amino acids. The germline V gene has CDR1 SGHTA and CDR2 FQGNSA. The TCR was taken from a human donor in a cohort sampled during active COVID-19. The donor label of this sample is uncertain. This chain connects TRBV7-2 to TRBJ1-6; no firm D call. Sequencing input: peripheral blood. The CDR3 loop reads CASSLLANSPLHF. As DNA, the CDR3 is TGTGCCAGCAGCTTATTGGCCAATTCACCCCTCCACTTT.